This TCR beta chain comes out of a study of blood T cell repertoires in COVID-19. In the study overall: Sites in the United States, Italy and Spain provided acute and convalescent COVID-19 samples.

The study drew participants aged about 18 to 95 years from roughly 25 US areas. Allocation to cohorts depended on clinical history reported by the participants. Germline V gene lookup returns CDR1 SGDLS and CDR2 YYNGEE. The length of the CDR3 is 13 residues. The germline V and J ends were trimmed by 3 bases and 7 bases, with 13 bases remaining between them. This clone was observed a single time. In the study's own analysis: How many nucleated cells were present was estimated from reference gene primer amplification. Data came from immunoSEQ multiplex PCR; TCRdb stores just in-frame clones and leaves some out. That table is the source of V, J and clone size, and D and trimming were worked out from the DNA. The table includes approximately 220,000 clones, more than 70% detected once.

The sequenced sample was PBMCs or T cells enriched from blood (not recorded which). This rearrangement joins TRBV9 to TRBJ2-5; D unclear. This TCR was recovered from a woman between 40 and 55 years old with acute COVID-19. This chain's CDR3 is CASSGFVSVTQYF. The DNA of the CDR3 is TGTGCCAGCAGCGGTTTCGTGTCGGTGACCCAGTACTTC.